The rows below give T cell receptor beta chains drawn from one sample of a study of cytomegalovirus exposure and HLA in healthy donors. This table comes from immunoSEQ multiplex PCR, and its TCRdb copy is limited to in-frame clones, with some not included. The data show roughly 100,000 clones, about two thirds seen once. Specimen: PBMCs. The origin of the receptors is a woman in her 50s in good health and CMV-seropositive. Both conserved end residues are part of each CDR3. The order of the fields is V gene, J gene, D gene, clone size, CDR3 DNA, CDR3 protein. D genes are given only for firm matches. Size is omitted from some rows. Given values are once, few, many or a class for expanded clones.

TRBV7-6	TRBJ2-1	.	.	TGTGCCAGCAGCTTTTCTGTTGTCGGTAGAGAATTCTTC	CASSFSVVGREFF
TRBV7-7	TRBJ2-2	TRBD1	.	TGTGCCAGCAGCTTAGCCCTTTGGCAGGGGGCGAACGGGGAGCTGTTTTTT	CASSLALWQGANGELFF
TRBV19	TRBJ1-2	.	.	TGTGCCAGTAGTATGAAGGGAGCTAACTATGGCTACACCTTC	CASSMKGANYGYTF
TRBV28	TRBJ1-2	.	once	TGTGCCAGCAGTCTGGAGGGGCATGGCTACACCTTC	CASSLEGHGYTF
TRBV6-1	TRBJ2-1	TRBD2	once	TGTGCCAGTGGCAGGCTAGCGGGGGTCCTCAATGAGCAGTTCTTC	CASGRLAGVLNEQFF
TRBV30	TRBJ2-7	TRBD1	.	TGTGCCTGGAGTGCCACAGGGGTCGAGCAGTACTTC	CAWSATGVEQYF
TRBV29-1	TRBJ1-2	TRBD1	.	TGCAGCGTTCGAACAGGGGACTACTATGGCTACACCTTC	CSVRTGDYYGYTF
TRBV5-1	TRBJ1-1	.	.	TGCGCCAGCAGCCCGTCCGGCGCAGGGTACACTGAAGCTTTCTTT	CASSPSGAGYTEAFF
TRBV11-2	TRBJ1-4	.	few	TGTGCCAGCAGCTTAGCCCCTCCTAGTGAAAAACTGTTTTTT	CASSLAPPSEKLFF
TRBV27	TRBJ1-2	TRBD1	.	TGTGCCAGCAGTTCATTAAATGGACAGGTGCACTTC	CASSSLNGQVHF
TRBV5-1	TRBJ2-6	.	.	TGCGCCAGCAGCTTGACACCATCTGGGGCCAACGTCCTGACTTTC	CASSLTPSGANVLTF
TRBV19	TRBJ2-3	.	.	TGTGCCAGTAGTATGGCGGTTAGCCGGTTCACAGATACGCAGTATTTT	CASSMAVSRFTDTQYF
TRBV5-6	TRBJ1-1	.	few	TGTGCCAGCAGCCCTCCATTAAGGACTTATCTCCTGAACACTGAAGCTTTCTTT	CASSPPLRTYLLNTEAFF
TRBV28	TRBJ2-5	TRBD2	.	TGTGCCAGCAGTAAAAGTCCCGGGACTAGCGGGGGGCTACGGGAGACCCAGTACTTC	CASSKSPGTSGGLRETQYF
TRBV4-2	TRBJ2-5	TRBD2	.	TGTGCCAGCAGCCAAGCGAGCGGGGGGGCACAAGAGACCCAGTACTTC	CASSQASGGAQETQYF
TRBV6-5	TRBJ1-2	.	.	TGTGCCAGCAGTACGACAGTCACTAACTATGGCTACACCTTC	CASSTTVTNYGYTF
TRBV6-1	TRBJ1-1	.	few	TGTGCCAGCAGTGAAGCATGGTCGGGGGGAACTGAAGCTTTCTTT	CASSEAWSGGTEAFF
TRBV7-7	TRBJ2-7	.	.	TGTGCCAGCAGCTTCACAGGGAGCAACGAGCAGTACTTC	CASSFTGSNEQYF
TRBV5-1	TRBJ1-2	.	.	TGCGCCAGCAGCTTGGTGGGTGAGGACTATGGCTACACCTTC	CASSLVGEDYGYTF
TRBV5-1	TRBJ2-5	.	.	TGCGCCAGCAGCTTGGGGGCGGCAGGGCAAGAGACCCAGTACTTC	CASSLGAAGQETQYF
TRBV5-1	TRBJ1-2	.	.	TGCGCCAGCAGCCTTCAGCAAGCGACCGATAACTATGGCTACACCTTC	CASSLQQATDNYGYTF
TRBV29-1	TRBJ1-1	.	.	TGCAGCGTCCTCCCCGCGGCAGTCTCGAACACTGAAGCTTTCTTT	CSVLPAAVSNTEAFF
TRBV28	TRBJ1-5	.	.	TGTGCCAGCAGAGCACAGGGAAAGGGGCAGCCCCAGCATTTT	CASRAQGKGQPQHF
TRBV6-1	TRBJ1-1	.	once	TGTGCCAGCTATTCCCCCGCGGAGGACACTGAAGCTTTCTTT	CASYSPAEDTEAFF
TRBV5-6	TRBJ2-7	TRBD1	.	TGTGCCAGCAGCTTCGGGGACAGGGCCCACGAGCAGTACTTC	CASSFGDRAHEQYF
TRBV6-5	TRBJ1-2	.	.	TGTGCCAGCAGGTCCGGGGGGGCCGGCTACACCTTC	CASRSGGAGYTF
TRBV7-6	TRBJ2-7	TRBD2	.	TGTGCCAGCAGCTTAGCTCCAGCGGGGGGATACGAGCAGTACTTC	CASSLAPAGGYEQYF
TRBV2	TRBJ2-7	.	.	TGTGCCAGCAGGGACTTTTCCGTTGGGGAGCAGTACTTC	CASRDFSVGEQYF
TRBV20-1	TRBJ1-6	.	.	TGCAGTGCGGCAAATTCACCCCTCCACTTT	CSAANSPLHF
TRBV5-5	TRBJ1-1	.	.	TGTGCCAGCAGCTTGTTGGCTCAGGGGATGTGGAACACTGAAGCTTTCTTT	CASSLLAQGMWNTEAFF
TRBV6-1	TRBJ2-7	.	few	TGTGCCAGCAGTGAAGAAAACCAAATTATGTACGAGCAGTACTTC	CASSEENQIMYEQYF
TRBV27	TRBJ2-7	.	few	TGTGCCAGCAGTTTACTGGGGGGTAGCTACGAGCAGTACTTC	CASSLLGGSYEQYF
TRBV4-1	TRBJ2-1	.	few	TGCGCCAGCAGCCAAGGAGCGGGACAGGCGTTAGATGAGCAGTTCTTC	CASSQGAGQALDEQFF
TRBV28	TRBJ2-7	TRBD2	few	TGTGCCAGCAGTCTCCAGCGGGGGGGAACCTACGAGCAGTACTTC	CASSLQRGGTYEQYF
TRBV10-3	TRBJ2-6	.	.	TGTGCCATCAGGACAGACTCTGGGGCCAACGTCCTGACTTTC	CAIRTDSGANVLTF
TRBV5-6	TRBJ1-6	.	few	TGTGCCAGCAGCCGTTGGGGGGAAGGTTCACCCCTCCACTTT	CASSRWGEGSPLHF
TRBV6-5	TRBJ1-2	TRBD1	.	TGTGCCAGCACAACAGGGGGCTGGGGCTACACCTTC	CASTTGGWGYTF
TRBV7-8	TRBJ2-7	.	.	TGTGCCAGCAGCTTAGCGTTTGAAGGAGACTCCTACGAGCAGTACTTC	CASSLAFEGDSYEQYF
TRBV15	TRBJ1-2	.	.	TGTGCCACCAGCTTGAATAATTTAGGGTCGGGGTATGGCTACACCTTC	CATSLNNLGSGYGYTF
TRBV4-3	TRBJ1-2	.	.	TGCGCCAGCAGCCAGCTCCCCATGGCAGATAACTATGGCTACACCTTC	CASSQLPMADNYGYTF
TRBV10-3	TRBJ1-4	TRBD1	.	TGTGCCATCAGTACCGGACAGGGGGCCGGTGAAAAACTGTTTTTT	CAISTGQGAGEKLFF
TRBV4-3	TRBJ1-1	.	.	TGCGCCAGCAGCCAAGCCAGAGGAGACACTGAAGCTTTCTTT	CASSQARGDTEAFF
TRBV4-2	TRBJ1-1	.	.	TGTGCCAGCAGCCAAGGGGACATCATCACTGAAGCTTTCTTT	CASSQGDIITEAFF
TRBV18	TRBJ1-2	TRBD1	.	TGTGCCAGCTCACCGAATGACGACAGGGGCGCAAGGTTCTATGGCTACACCTTC	CASSPNDDRGARFYGYTF
TRBV6-1	TRBJ2-7	TRBD1	.	TGTGCCAGCCCGGGACAGGGGAACCCCTACGAGCAGTACTTC	CASPGQGNPYEQYF
TRBV2	TRBJ2-1	.	.	TGTGCCAGCAGTGAAGCGGAGACTTCCTACAATGAGCAGTTCTTC	CASSEAETSYNEQFF
TRBV30	TRBJ2-2	.	.	TGTGCCTGGAGGGACACCTACACCGGGGAGCTGTTTTTT	CAWRDTYTGELFF
TRBV28	TRBJ1-2	.	.	TGTGCCAGCAGTCAATGGACATCTCGCTACACCTTC	CASSQWTSRYTF
TRBV6-5	TRBJ1-3	.	few	TGTGCCAGCAGGGTCAGTAACTCTGGAAACACCATATATTTT	CASRVSNSGNTIYF
TRBV5-3	TRBJ1-5	.	.	TGTGCCAGAAGCTTGGGTCCAGGACAAAACAATCAGCCCCAGCATTTT	CARSLGPGQNNQPQHF
TRBV5-6	TRBJ1-6	TRBD1	.	TGTGCCAGCAGCTTGCGGACAGGGGACTCACCCCTCCACTTT	CASSLRTGDSPLHF
TRBV7-9	TRBJ1-5	.	.	TGTGCCAGCAGCTTAGGAGGACAGAACAATCAGCCCCAGCATTTT	CASSLGGQNNQPQHF
TRBV30	TRBJ1-1	TRBD1	.	TGTGCCTGGATACAGGGGGCCACTGAAGCTTTCTTT	CAWIQGATEAFF
TRBV7-8	TRBJ2-5	.	.	TGTGCCAGCAGCTTCGAAGGAGAGAACGGAGAGACCCAGTACTTC	CASSFEGENGETQYF
TRBV5-1	TRBJ2-3	.	.	TGCGCCAGCAGCGCGGGGCCCCGCGAGCTCACAGATACGCAGTATTTT	CASSAGPRELTDTQYF